The sequence of this TCR beta chain was determined in a study of T cell changes during pregnancy in multiple sclerosis. Clones were read by immunoSEQ multiplex PCR, and TCRdb kept only the in-frame ones, dropping some. The sample carries 32,000 or so clones, 91% recorded once. Unmatched junction bases numbered 8, after V lost 4 bases and J lost 2 bases. The germline V gene encodes CDR1 MNHEY and CDR2 SMNVEV (reference sequence). The CDR3 is 17 residues long. The gene calls are TRBV27 and TRBJ2-1; 10 bases match TRBD2. The clonotype comes from a female donor in good health, enrolled as a control in a pregnancy study. This sample comprised CD4+ T cells from peripheral blood mononuclear cells, obtained in the third trimester of pregnancy. This CDR3 is CASSSRGTSVTYNEQFF. The CDR3 DNA reads TGTGCCAGCAGTTCTCGAGGGACTAGCGTCACCTACAATGAGCAGTTCTTC.